Below are 23 T cell receptor beta chains sequenced from a single sample in a study of T cells in Graves' hyperthyroidism and ophthalmopathy. There were TCR beta CDR3 regions amplified from RNA transcripts. HTBI primers were employed in a first-round RT-PCR of the TCR CDR3. TCRdb ran MiXCR on the multiplex PCR reads and lists one entry per CDR3 protein. The sample has more than 300,000 distinct CDR3 sequences, under 20% seen once. What was sequenced was blood. The receptors originated from a man younger than 35 with Graves' ophthalmopathy.

This clonotype was seen a handful of times. The chain links TRBV29-1 to TRBJ2-3; possible D gene TRBD1, 7 bases. V lost 7 bases, J lost 5 bases, and 22 bases lay in between. The CDR3 loop spans 15 amino acids. Germline values: CDR1 SQVTM, CDR2 ANQGSEA. CDR3: CSAHRVRDRGDTQYF. CDR3 in DNA: TGCAGCGCCCATAGGGTGCGGGACAGAGGAGATACGCAGTATTTT.

This clonotype was seen a few times. This sequence joins TRBV7-8 and TRBJ2-5; 7 positions match TRBD1. Germline V gene sequence: CDR1 SGHVS, CDR2 FQNEAQ. The CDR3 loop spans 14 amino acids. Trimming at V came to 5 bases and at J to 2 bases, leaving 5 bases not matched to a gene. CDR3 coding DNA: TGTGCCAGCAGCCGACAGGGAGCACAAGAGACCCAGTACTTC. It translates to CASSRQGAQETQYF. The variable domain in full, completed from reference TRBV7-8 and TRBJ2-5, reads GAGVSQSPRYKVAKRGQDVALRCDPISGHVSLFWYQQALGQGPEFLTYFQNEAQLDKSGLPSDRFFAERPEGSVSTLKIQRTQQEDSAVYLCASSRQGAQETQYFGPGTRLLVL.

This rearrangement joins TRBV5-5 to TRBJ1-2; 10 positions agree with TRBD1. Germline V gene sequence: CDR1 SGHKS, CDR2 YYEKEE (reference sequence). V dropped 4 bases and J dropped 4; count of bases not matched to a gene: 7. This CDR3 has 15 amino acids. CDR3 region: CASSVTGGLVYGYTF. The CDR3 DNA reads as TGTGCCAGCAGCGTGACAGGGGGCTTAGTCTATGGCTACACCTTC.

This clonotype came up many times. The chain links TRBV6-1 to TRBJ1-1; unclear D gene. Germline assignment: CDR1 MNHNS and CDR2 SASEGT. V lost 6 bases, J lost 0 bases, and 8 bases lay in between. This CDR3 contains 13 residues. CDR3 in DNA: TGTGCCAGCAGGAAAGTGATGAACACTGAAGCTTTCTTT. Translation gives CASRKVMNTEAFF.

This chain links TRBV9 with TRBJ2-1; D uncertain. CDR3 length: 16 residues. The ends were cut back, 0 bases at V and 4 bases at J, with 14 bases in the middle. Germline V gene data show CDR1 as SGDLS and CDR2 as YYNGEE. CDR3: CASSVVGWGIYNEQFF. As DNA, the CDR3 is TGTGCCAGCAGCGTAGTGGGGTGGGGAATTTACAATGAGCAGTTCTTC.

This clonotype was counted only a few times. This sequence joins TRBV9 and TRBJ1-1; D may be TRBD1 (6 bases). Germline V lookup: CDR1 SGDLS, CDR2 YYNGEE. CDR3 size: 15 residues. The ends were cut back, 3 bases at V and 1 base at J, with 13 bases in the middle. The CDR3 is CASSGGGTKNTEAFF. The CDR3 DNA sequence: TGTGCCAGCAGCGGGGGGGGGACAAAGAACACTGAAGCTTTCTTT. The full variable domain, completed using reference TRBV9 and TRBJ1-1, is DSGVTQTPKHLITATGQRVTLRCSPRSGDLSVYWYQQSLDQGLQFLIQYYNGEERAKGNILERFSAQQFPDLHSELNLSSLELGDSALYFCASSGGGTKNTEAFFGQGTRLTVV.

The genes are TRBV20-1 and TRBJ2-1, with 11 bases fitting TRBD1. The germline CDR1 and CDR2 sequences are DFQATT and SNEGSKA (reference sequence). Unmatched junction bases numbered 5, after V lost 3 bases and J lost 4 bases. The CDR3 is 15 amino acids. The CDR3 sequence: CSARGQGDGYNEQFF. In nucleotides, the CDR3 is TGCAGTGCTAGGGGACAGGGGGACGGGTACAATGAGCAGTTCTTC.

At least ten counts were recorded for this clonotype. The chain links TRBV13 to TRBJ2-1; no firm D call. This CDR3 is built from 12 residues. Germline CDR1 reads PRHDT; CDR2 reads FYEKMQ (reference sequence). Deletions cut 6 bases from V and 5 bases from J, with 8 bases between. The CDR3 DNA is TGTGCCAGCAGTTTCTTCAACAATGAGCAGTTCTTC. Encoded protein: CASSFFNNEQFF.

This clonotype was seen at least ten times. The rearrangement uses TRBV28 and TRBJ1-2; 7 bases fit TRBD1. V was clipped by 5 bases and J by 2 bases; unmatched bases: 5. This CDR3 contains 14 residues. Germline CDR1 MDHEN, CDR2 SYDVKM. The CDR3 loop reads CASSPHRGNYGYTF. For the CDR3, the DNA is TGTGCCAGCAGTCCCCACAGGGGAAACTATGGCTACACCTTC.

This clonotype was detected many times. V gene TRBV5-1 combines with J gene TRBJ2-7, with a possible D match to TRBD2 (6 bases). Germline assignment: CDR1 SGHRS and CDR2 YFSETQ. This CDR3 has 14 residues. V was shortened by 0 bases and J by 5 bases, with 12 bases between the two germline ends. This CDR3 is CASSLEAGRHEQYF. CDR3 nucleotide sequence: TGCGCCAGCAGCTTGGAAGCGGGTCGTCACGAGCAGTACTTC.

This clonotype showed up just a few times. The rearrangement joins TRBV6-1 to TRBJ1-3, with D perhaps TRBD1 (5 bases). Germline V gene data show CDR1 as MNHNS and CDR2 as SASEGT. The CDR3 runs 15 residues. V lost 4 bases, J lost 1 base, and 11 bases lay in between. The DNA for the CDR3 is TGTGCCAGCAGTGGTACTTGGGGGTCTGGAAACACCATATATTTT. Translation gives CASSGTWGSGNTIYF.

In its sample, this clonotype was seen many times. The rearrangement uses TRBV6-6 and TRBJ1-5; D uncertain. V lost 1 base and J lost 2, with 15 bases in between. Germline values: CDR1 MNHNY, CDR2 SVGAGI (reference sequence). The CDR3 spans 17 residues. CDR3 DNA: TGTGCCAGCAGTTACTTGAGCCTGGACGTCGGCAATCAGCCCCAGCATTTT. Protein product: CASSYLSLDVGNQPQHF.

This clonotype was seen a few times. The chain carries TRBV5-1 and TRBJ1-2, with D hard to call. Germline V gene sequence: CDR1 SGHRS, CDR2 YFSETQ. The CDR3 length is 15 residues. Trimming removed 1 base from V and 7 bases from J, with 17 bases in between. CDR3 sequence reads: CASSLPPGSGGGYTF. The CDR3 region has the DNA TGCGCCAGCAGCTTGCCTCCGGGGAGCGGAGGTGGCTACACCTTC.

This clonotype was seen only a few times. The V call is TRBV6-1, the J call TRBJ2-7; D call uncertain. The germline V gene has CDR1 MNHNS and CDR2 SASEGT. Trimming took 1 base from V and 7 from J, leaving 5 bases between them. This CDR3 region has 11 residues. CDR3 amino acids: CASSEVAEQYF. The CDR3 DNA sequence: TGTGCCAGCAGTGAAGTGGCAGAGCAGTACTTC.

The chain uses TRBV15 and TRBJ1-5; 7 bases line up with TRBD1. This CDR3 region has 15 residues. Per the germline V gene, CDR1 is LNHNV and CDR2 is YYDKDF (reference sequence). Trimming cost V 1 base and J 7 bases; bases outside gene matches: 7. The CDR3 nucleotides read TGTGCCACCAGCAGAGTACAGGGGATCGGGCAGCCCCAGCATTTT. It specifies CATSRVQGIGQPQHF.

This clonotype was detected ten times or more. The chain links TRBV3-1 to TRBJ2-1, with D unresolved. The V and J ends lost 0 bases and 6 bases respectively, with 6 bases between them. The CDR3 contains 13 residues. CDR1 and CDR2 from the germline V gene are LGHDT and YNNKEL (reference sequence). CDR3 DNA sequence: TGTGCCAGCAGCCAAGATGGATTCAATGAGCAGTTCTTC. Encoded protein: CASSQDGFNEQFF.

This clonotype was recorded many times. CDR3 sequence: CASSEGTGAEQYF. CDR3 DNA sequence: TGTGCCAGCTCAGAAGGGACAGGGGCTGAGCAGTACTTC. The J gene is TRBJ2-7, the V gene TRBV18; 10 bases align to TRBD1. The junction had 5 bases not matched to a gene; V was cut back by 5 bases and J by 7 bases. The CDR3 has 13 amino acids. The germline V gene encodes CDR1 KGHSH and CDR2 LQKENI.

This clonotype was counted between two and nine times. The chain has TRBV7-9 and TRBJ1-2, with 8 bases identical to TRBD1. Germline assignment: CDR1 SEHNR and CDR2 FQNEAQ (reference sequence). The CDR3 runs 14 residues. V gave up 6 bases and J gave up 5 bases; unmatched junction bases: 8. The CDR3 nucleotides read TGTGCCAGCAGGTCGGGACAGGAATGGTATGGCTACACCTTC. Protein product: CASRSGQEWYGYTF. Full variable domain (outside the CDR3, taken from reference TRBV7-9 and TRBJ1-2): DTGVSQNPRHKITKRGQNVTFRCDPISEHNRLYWYRQTLGQGPEFLTYFQNEAQLEKSRLLSDRFSAERPKGSFSTLEIQRTEQGDSAMYLCASRSGQEWYGYTFGSGTRLTVV.

The table lists this clonotype with a few counts. The chain joins TRBV7-9 to TRBJ1-1, with TRBD1 identical over 8 bases. V shed 2 bases and J 11 bases; nucleotides not matched to a gene: 10. This CDR3 has 14 residues. Germline-derived CDR1 and CDR2 are SEHNR and FQNEAQ (reference sequence). The CDR3 coding sequence is TGTGCCAGCAGCTTATACAGGGGGACGGGGGTTGCTTTCTTT. It specifies CASSLYRGTGVAFF.

This clonotype occurred a few times. The chain carries TRBV29-1 and TRBJ2-3; the match to TRBD2 covers 7 bases. CDR1 SQVTM and CDR2 ANQGSEA come from the germline V gene. This CDR3 comprises 13 residues. The V segment lost 3 bases and the J segment 1 base; nucleotides outside the gene matches: 1. Written as DNA, the CDR3 is TGCAGCGTTGATCGGGGGGGCACAGATACGCAGTATTTT. It encodes CSVDRGGTDTQYF.

This clonotype was observed a few times. The chain recombines TRBV7-6 with TRBJ2-5; TRBD2 agrees at 8 bases. The CDR3 loop spans 14 amino acids. V was pared by 6 bases and J by 5 bases, with 8 bases of the junction left unmatched. Germline lookup yields CDR1 SGHVS and CDR2 FNYEAQ. The CDR3 protein is CASSLSGGWETQYF. CDR3 DNA: TGTGCCAGCAGTTTATCGGGAGGGTGGGAGACCCAGTACTTC.

The chain uses TRBV15 and TRBJ1-4; no definite D call. This CDR3 region has 13 residues. Deletions cut 3 bases from V and 5 bases from J, with 7 bases between. Germline-derived CDR1 and CDR2 are LNHNV and YYDKDF (reference sequence). In nucleotides, the CDR3 is TGTGCCACCAGCAGCGCTTCAAATGAAAAACTGTTTTTT. Amino acids: CATSSASNEKLFF.

The V gene is TRBV2, the J gene TRBJ1-1; 10 nucleotides agree with TRBD1. Losses at the gene ends were 6 bases for V and 7 bases for J; bases not matched to a gene: 5. CDR3 length: 13 amino acids. Germline-derived CDR1 and CDR2 are SNHLY and FYNNEI. CDR3 sequence reads: CASRDDRGLEAFF. In DNA form, the CDR3 reads TGTGCCAGCAGGGACGACAGGGGGCTTGAAGCTTTCTTT.